The 20 T cell receptor beta chains below come from one sample, sequenced in a study of blood T cell repertoires in COVID-19. Repertoires were generated with immunoSEQ multiplex PCR, while TCRdb's copy carries only in-frame clones and drops some. The table lists approximately 150,000 clones, about 86% of them singletons, with 1.5% in the top ten. The material sequenced was peripheral blood. These receptors all stem from a woman aged 55-69 years with acute or convalescent COVID-19.

Concerning this clone itself: Other DNA sequences in the same sample also yield this CDR3. The chain couples TRBV14 to TRBJ1-1; 10 bases fit TRBD1. This CDR3 region has 13 residues. V lost 4 bases and J lost 4; bases outside the gene matches: 0. Germline values: CDR1 SGHDN, CDR2 FVKESK. The CDR3 DNA follows: TGTGCCAGCAGCCGGACAGGGGGCACTGAAGCTTTCTTT. The encoded protein is CASSRTGGTEAFF.

The chain carries TRBV4-1 and TRBJ2-7; TRBD1 might be the D (7 bases). The CDR3 spans 18 residues. The V end was cut by 0 bases, the J end by 1 base, with 19 bases between. Germline CDR1 MGHRA, CDR2 YSYEKL. CDR3 bases: TGCGCCAGCAGCCAAGACGCTGTTGGCGGGACAGTTTCCTACGAGCAGTACTTC. Its translation: CASSQDAVGGTVSYEQYF.

This clone has more than one count but fewer than ten. Distinct nucleotide sequences in the sample also encode this CDR3. The gene calls are TRBV12-3 or TRBV12-4 and TRBJ1-1, with D possibly TRBD1 on 5 matching bases. This CDR3 has 13 residues. The ends were cut back, 6 bases at V and 2 bases at J, with 10 bases in the middle. CDR3 amino acids: CASSSQGNTEAFF. CDR3 DNA sequence: TGTGCCAGCAGCTCGCAGGGTAACACTGAAGCTTTCTTT.

The CDR3 is CATSRAGREAGANVLTF. Here the CDR3 DNA reads TGTGCCACCAGCAGAGCTGGCAGGGAAGCTGGGGCCAACGTCCTGACTTTC. The chain combines TRBV15 with TRBJ2-6, with a tentative D call TRBD1 (5 bases). Germline-derived CDR1 and CDR2 are LNHNV and YYDKDF (reference sequence). The CDR3 length is 17 residues. V was pared by 1 base and J by 2 bases, with 12 bases between. Drawing the rest from reference TRBV15 and TRBJ2-6, the complete variable domain is DAMVIQNPRYQVTQFGKPVTLSCSQTLNHNVMYWYQQKSSQAPKLLFHYYDKDFNNEADTPDNFQSRRPNTSFCFLDIRSPGLGDTAMYLCATSRAGREAGANVLTFGAGSRLTVL.

V usage is TRBV12-3 or TRBV12-4 and J usage is TRBJ1-3; D remains ambiguous. With 11 bases removed from V and 1 base from J, the gap between germline ends came to 9 bases. The CDR3 has 12 amino acids. Written as DNA, the CDR3 is TGTGCCTCCGGAGGGTCTGGAAACACCATATATTTT. Protein product: CASGGSGNTIYF.

This clone came up a few times. V usage is TRBV4-1 and J usage is TRBJ2-7; TRBD1 matches 8 bases. Per germline, CDR1 MGHRA and CDR2 YSYEKL. The ends lost 4 bases at V and 5 bases at J; junction bases unmatched: 7. CDR3 length: 14 residues. In nucleotides, the CDR3 is TGCGCCAGCAGCCGAGCGGACAGGGTTAACGAGCAGTACTTC. Amino acids: CASSRADRVNEQYF.

V gene TRBV7-2 combines with J gene TRBJ2-3, with D perhaps matching TRBD2 (6 bases). V shed 7 bases and J shed 5 bases, with 22 bases lying between them. CDR1 SGHTA and CDR2 FQGNSA come from the germline V gene. The length of the CDR3 is 16 residues. The CDR3: CASTPGMRGFVDTQYF. In DNA, the CDR3 is TGTGCCAGCACTCCTGGTATGCGGGGATTCGTAGATACGCAGTATTTT.

The CDR3 protein is CASSQPSTGVDTGELFF. The DNA for the CDR3 is TGTGCCAGCAGCCAACCCTCCACGGGGGTGGACACCGGGGAGCTGTTTTTT. The V and J genes are TRBV4-2 and TRBJ2-2; D perhaps matches TRBD2 (6 bases). Trimming pared 2 bases from V and 3 bases from J, leaving 16 bases between. Germline V lookup: CDR1 LGHNA, CDR2 YNFKEQ. The CDR3 spans 17 residues.

The rearrangement uses TRBV29-1 and TRBJ1-2; tentatively, D is TRBD1 (5 bases). Looked up from germline, CDR1 is SQVTM and CDR2 is ANQGSEA. V lost 2 bases and J 2 bases, leaving 12 bases between the germline ends. This CDR3 is 14 amino acids long. DNA of the CDR3: TGCAGCGTTGAATTCAGTCAGGGCAACTATGGCTACACCTTC. Translating it yields CSVEFSQGNYGYTF.

The rearrangement uses TRBV7-8 and TRBJ2-7; TRBD1 might be the D (6 bases). The CDR3 totals 15 residues. Germline V CDR1 and CDR2: SGHVS, FQNEAQ. Deletions cut 1 base from V and 3 bases from J, with 13 bases between. CDR3: CASSLDGTPNYEQYF. CDR3 DNA: TGTGCCAGCAGCTTAGACGGGACACCAAACTACGAGCAGTACTTC. Together with reference TRBV7-8 and TRBJ2-7, the CDR3 gives the full variable domain: GAGVSQSPRYKVAKRGQDVALRCDPISGHVSLFWYQQALGQGPEFLTYFQNEAQLDKSGLPSDRFFAERPEGSVSTLKIQRTQQEDSAVYLCASSLDGTPNYEQYFGPGTRLTVT.

This sequence joins TRBV9 and TRBJ2-5; possibly TRBD1 for D (7 bases). Trimming removed 3 bases at V and 0 bases at J, with 15 bases between. The CDR3 totals 16 residues. Germline CDR1 and CDR2: SGDLS and YYNGEE. CDR3 sequence: CASSGGDSLYQETQYF. As DNA, the CDR3 is TGTGCCAGCAGCGGGGGGGACAGTTTATACCAAGAGACCCAGTACTTC.

Here the CDR3 DNA reads TGTGCCAGCAGCTCCACCATTTTCCAGGGAACTGAAGCTTTCTTT. Amino acid sequence: CASSSTIFQGTEAFF. This chain connects TRBV5-4 to TRBJ1-1, with D possibly matching TRBD1 (5 bases). Germline V gene lookup returns CDR1 SGHNT and CDR2 YYREEE (reference sequence). The V end lost 3 bases, the J end lost 5 bases, and 17 bases lay between the germline ends. The CDR3 covers 15 residues.

The chain has TRBV9 and TRBJ1-1; weak D call: TRBD1 (5 bases). The CDR3 spans 15 residues. The V end was cut by 0 bases, the J end by 4 bases, with 13 bases between. Germline-derived CDR1 and CDR2 are SGDLS and YYNGEE. The CDR3 DNA follows: TGTGCCAGCAGCGTAGAAAGAGGGGAGGGCACTGAAGCTTTCTTT. Amino acid sequence: CASSVERGEGTEAFF.

This chain links TRBV19 with TRBJ1-2; D may be TRBD1 (5 bases). V gave up 4 bases and J gave up 6 bases, with 9 bases separating them. Germline V CDR1 and CDR2: LNHDA, SQIVND (reference sequence). This CDR3 is 12 amino acids long. The CDR3 protein is CASSTAGNGYTF. The CDR3 DNA reads TGTGCCAGTAGTACAGCAGGGAATGGCTACACCTTC.

The chain is built from TRBV30 and TRBJ1-3, with D unresolved. V lost 2 bases and J 4 bases, leaving 9 bases between the germline ends. This CDR3 comprises 13 residues. Germline CDR1 reads GTSNPN; CDR2 reads SVGIG (reference sequence). The CDR3 protein is CAWSTTFGNTIYF. The CDR3 nucleotides are TGTGCCTGGAGTACGACATTCGGAAACACCATATATTTT.

The chain couples TRBV7-2 to TRBJ2-7, with TRBD1 matching over 9 bases. The germline CDR1 and CDR2 sequences are SGHTA and FQGNSA. The CDR3 length is 15 residues. Trimming cost V 2 bases and J 3 bases; bases outside gene matches: 5. The CDR3 DNA reads as TGTGCCAGCAGCTTATTAGCGACAGGGGGCTACGAGCAGTACTTC. Translation gives CASSLLATGGYEQYF.

The rearrangement uses TRBV5-1 and TRBJ2-2; no reliable D call. Germline CDR1 reads SGHRS; CDR2 reads YFSETQ. The CDR3 is made up of 14 amino acids. V was cut by 1 base and J by 5 bases, with 9 bases left in between. The CDR3 bases are TGCGCCAGCAGCTTGCAGTCCCAAACCGGGGAGCTGTTTTTT. This encodes CASSLQSQTGELFF.

The genes are TRBV14 and TRBJ2-7, with TRBD1 identical over 8 bases. The V and J ends lost 0 bases and 3 bases, in that order; junction bases with no gene match: 7. The CDR3 sequence is 16 residues long. Germline V gene lookup returns CDR1 SGHDN and CDR2 FVKESK. The DNA of the CDR3 is TGTGCCAGCAGCCAAGACTGGACAGGGCGAATCTACGAGCAGTACTTC. Translating it yields CASSQDWTGRIYEQYF.

On this clone: This specimen includes other DNA sequences encoding the same CDR3. V is TRBV6-5 and J is TRBJ2-7, with 10 bases matching TRBD1. V was clipped by 3 bases and J by 4 bases; unmatched bases: 6. CDR3 size: 15 residues. In germline, CDR1 is MNHEY, CDR2 SVGAGI. CDR3 coding DNA: TGTGCCAGCAGTTATTCTCGGACAGGGGGTTACGAGCAGTACTTC. Translating gives CASSYSRTGGYEQYF.

This chain uses TRBV6-6 with TRBJ1-1; D not certain. The CDR3 totals 12 residues. Germline V lookup: CDR1 MNHNY, CDR2 SVGAGI (reference sequence). V gave up 8 bases and J gave up 5 bases, with 12 bases separating them. Written as DNA, the CDR3 is TGTGCCAGCGGCCCGTTGAGGACTGAAGCTTTCTTT. It codes for CASGPLRTEAFF.